This is a list of T cell receptor beta chains from one sample in a study of vaccination effects on CD4 cells after COVID-19. These receptors have no identified antigens. Assay: immunoSEQ multiplex PCR; the TCRdb copy retains only in-frame clones and omits some. Among 30,000 or so clones listed, about 67% were seen once. Sequencing used CD4+ T cells from PBMCs cultured with HCoV-NL63 spike peptides, obtained after COVID-19 vaccination. Every receptor here comes from a human donor who received a COVID-19 vaccine. Both conserved end residues are part of each CDR3. D genes are given only for firm matches. Some rows have no size entry. The others give once, few or many, or a class for an expanded clone.

D gene	clone size	V gene	J gene	CDR3 DNA	CDR3 protein
NA	NA	TRBV9	TRBJ2-7	TGTGCCAGCAGCGTAGGGTCACTAGCATCCTACGAGCAGTACTTC	CASSVGSLASYEQYF
TRBD1	NA	TRBV3-1/TRBV3-2	TRBJ1-5	TGTGCCAGCAGCCCGCCGACAGGGAGGGGTCAGCCCCAGCATTTT	CASSPPTGRGQPQHF
NA	NA	TRBV7-9	TRBJ1-1	TGTGCCAGCAGCTTTCTAGAAAACACTGAAGCTTTCTTT	CASSFLENTEAFF
NA	NA	TRBV10-3	TRBJ1-2	TGTGCCATCCACAGGGCGGCCTATGGCTACACCTTC	CAIHRAAYGYTF
TRBD1	NA	TRBV19	TRBJ1-2	TGTGCCACCCGGGGACAGAAGGATGGCTACACCTTC	CATRGQKDGYTF
TRBD1	NA	TRBV7-8	TRBJ1-1	TGTGCCAGCAGCCGAGACAGGGGCGAGAACACTGAAGCTTTCTTT	CASSRDRGENTEAFF
NA	NA	TRBV19	TRBJ1-1	TGTGCCAGTAGTTATGGGAACACTGAAGCTTTCTTT	CASSYGNTEAFF
NA	NA	TRBV13	TRBJ1-2	TGTGCCAGCGCAATTCGGGTCCGGGATGGCTACACCTTC	CASAIRVRDGYTF
TRBD2	NA	TRBV7-9	TRBJ2-1	TGTGCCAGCAGCTTCCCGGGGGGGCCTCAGTTCTTC	CASSFPGGPQFF
NA	NA	TRBV12-5	TRBJ2-7	TGTGCTAGTTCCCCGGGACGGAGGAACTCCTACGAGCAGTACTTC	CASSPGRRNSYEQYF
NA	NA	TRBV5-6	TRBJ2-5	TGTGCCAGCAGCCGGGGGTCGGGGTACGAGACCCAGTACTTC	CASSRGSGYETQYF
TRBD1	NA	TRBV9	TRBJ2-7	TGTGCCAGCAGCGATGAAGGGACAGGGTTGCACGAGCAGTACTTC	CASSDEGTGLHEQYF
NA	NA	TRBV27	TRBJ1-2	TGTGCCAGCAGACCTAGTAATGGCTACACCTTC	CASRPSNGYTF
NA	NA	TRBV29-1	TRBJ1-5	TGCAGCGTTGACGGGGTTCTCGATCAGCCCCAGCATTTT	CSVDGVLDQPQHF
NA	large	TRBV2	TRBJ2-3	TGTGCCAGCAGTGAGAGTTGGAGCACAGATACGCAGTATTTT	CASSESWSTDTQYF
NA	few	TRBV19	TRBJ1-5	TGTGCCAGTAGTATAGTAGGGTATGTCAAGAGCAATCAGCCCCAGCATTTT	CASSIVGYVKSNQPQHF
TRBD1	NA	TRBV5-8	TRBJ2-6	TGTGCCAGCAGGACCGTGGCAGGGGGCCCTGGGGCCAACGTCCTGACTTTC	CASRTVAGGPGANVLTF
NA	NA	TRBV4-2	TRBJ2-1	TGTGCCAGCAGCCCCACAAAGGGGACGTACAATGAGCAGTTCTTC	CASSPTKGTYNEQFF
NA	NA	TRBV7-2	TRBJ1-2	TGTGCCAGCAGCCCCGGACAGTCCTATGGCTACACCTTC	CASSPGQSYGYTF
NA	NA	TRBV5-1	TRBJ2-1	TGCGCCAGCAGCCCCCGGACTACATGGAATGAGCAGTTCTTC	CASSPRTTWNEQFF
NA	NA	TRBV14	TRBJ1-4	TGTGCCAGCAGCTTGGGACTCCCGTCCGAAAAACTGTTTTTT	CASSLGLPSEKLFF
NA	NA	TRBV7-2	TRBJ2-5	TGTGCCAGCAGCTTCAGGCACCAAGAGACCCAGTACTTC	CASSFRHQETQYF
NA	NA	TRBV13	TRBJ2-7	TGTGCCAGCAGCTTAAGGCGGCGGGGTGGTGAGCAGTACTTC	CASSLRRRGGEQYF
TRBD2	NA	TRBV6-5	TRBJ2-1	TGTGCCAGCAGTTACGTTAGCGGGAGGGCCAATGAGCAGTTCTTC	CASSYVSGRANEQFF
NA	NA	TRBV10-3	TRBJ1-5	TGTGCCATCAGTGAGTCGTCGGTTAACAATCAGCCCCAGCATTTT	CAISESSVNNQPQHF
NA	once	TRBV11-2	TRBJ1-1	TGTGCCAGCAGCTCCAGGGCCCCCCGGGAATTGTACACTGAAGCTTTCTTT	CASSSRAPRELYTEAFF
NA	NA	TRBV7-9	TRBJ2-3	TGTGCCAGCAGCTTAGGGGGAGGCCCCGCAGATACGCAGTATTTT	CASSLGGGPADTQYF
TRBD2	NA	TRBV11-2	TRBJ2-7	TGTGCCAGCGGAGACCCCGGGACTAGCGGGGTCTACGAGCAGTACTTC	CASGDPGTSGVYEQYF
NA	NA	TRBV3-1/TRBV3-2	TRBJ1-3	TGTGCCAGCAGCCAATCGGAGGGAAACACCATATATTTT	CASSQSEGNTIYF
NA	NA	TRBV6-4	TRBJ1-5	TGTGCCAGCAGCGCGGCGGGTTTGAGCAATCAGCCCCAGCATTTT	CASSAAGLSNQPQHF
NA	NA	TRBV5-6	TRBJ1-5	TGTGCCAGCAGCTCCAGGGATTTGCGTCAGCCCCAGCATTTT	CASSSRDLRQPQHF
TRBD2	NA	TRBV5-1	TRBJ2-7	TGCGCCAGCAGCTTGGTGGGCGGGGGTAACACCTACGAGCAGTACTTC	CASSLVGGGNTYEQYF
TRBD1	once	TRBV6-5	TRBJ2-7	TGTGCCAGCAGTTACTCGACAGGGGGTGACTACGAGCAGTACTTC	CASSYSTGGDYEQYF
TRBD1	few	TRBV6-5	TRBJ1-4	TGTGCCAGCAGTCGGACAGGGGGTCGCGAAAAACTGTTTTTT	CASSRTGGREKLFF
TRBD1	NA	TRBV6-6	TRBJ2-1	TGTGCCAGCAGGCCTCCTCGGGACAGGGGTAATGAGCAGTTCTTC	CASRPPRDRGNEQFF
TRBD1	medium-sized	TRBV10-3	TRBJ1-6	TGTGCCATCAGTGATTCCGGGACAGATAATTCACCCCTCCACTTT	CAISDSGTDNSPLHF
NA	NA	TRBV21-1	TRBJ2-1	TGTGCCAGCAGCAAAAACCCGAGGCTAGCGGGAGTCCCACAGCGCTCCTACAATGAGCAGTTCTTC	CASSKNPRLAGVPQRSYNEQFF
TRBD2	NA	TRBV3-1/TRBV3-2	TRBJ2-1	TGTGCCAGCAGCCAACAAGCGGGGGGTTACAATGAGCAGTTCTTC	CASSQQAGGYNEQFF
TRBD1	NA	TRBV6-1	TRBJ2-7	TGTGCCAGCACCCCGGGACAGCTTATCTACGAGCAGTACTTC	CASTPGQLIYEQYF
TRBD1	NA	TRBV24-1	TRBJ2-3	TGTGCCACCAGTGATTCGGGACAGGGCTCAGATACGCAGTATTTT	CATSDSGQGSDTQYF
TRBD2	once	TRBV7-2	TRBJ2-5	TGTGCCAGCAGCTACGTTAGCGGGGGGGCGGTTGAGACCCAGTACTTC	CASSYVSGGAVETQYF
NA	NA	TRBV30	TRBJ1-2	TGTGCCTGGAGTGTCGGGACTATCTATGGCTACACCTTC	CAWSVGTIYGYTF
NA	once	TRBV9	TRBJ2-1	TGTGCCAGCAGCGTAGCTGAAAACAATGAGCAGTTCTTC	CASSVAENNEQFF
TRBD2	NA	TRBV6-4	TRBJ2-3	TGTGCCAGCAGTCCAAAGCGGGAGGCAGATACGCAGTATTTT	CASSPKREADTQYF
TRBD2	NA	TRBV6-4	TRBJ2-1	TGTGCCAGCAGTAGGGCCGGGACTAGCGGCTACAATGAGCAGTTCTTC	CASSRAGTSGYNEQFF
NA	NA	TRBV5-1	TRBJ2-7	TGCGCCAGCAGCCGCGCAGGGGATACCTACGAGCAGTACTTC	CASSRAGDTYEQYF
NA	few	TRBV6-2/TRBV6-3	TRBJ2-1	TGTGCCAGCAGTTACATCCCCCTACTAGCTTGGAATGAGCAGTTCTTC	CASSYIPLLAWNEQFF
TRBD2	NA	TRBV11-3	TRBJ2-1	TGTGCCAGCAGCTTAGAGACCCCCCTAGCGGGAAGGGACAATGAGCAGTTCTTC	CASSLETPLAGRDNEQFF
NA	NA	TRBV7-2	TRBJ2-6	TGTGCCAGCAGCTTAGCGGGGGTCAGTGGTACTGGGGCCAACGTCCTGACTTTC	CASSLAGVSGTGANVLTF
NA	NA	TRBV29-1	TRBJ1-5	TGCAGTGCGAGAGCAGGGAATGATCAGCCCCAGCATTTT	CSARAGNDQPQHF
NA	NA	TRBV10-2	TRBJ2-4	TGCGCCAGCAGTGCAACCGGGACCATGGAAAACATTCAGTACTTC	CASSATGTMENIQYF
NA	NA	TRBV12-3/TRBV12-4	TRBJ2-5	TGTGCCAGCACAAACAGGGCTTACGATACCCAGTACTTC	CASTNRAYDTQYF
NA	few	TRBV29-1	TRBJ1-5	TGCAGCGTTGTGGATAGCAATCAGCCCCAGCATTTT	CSVVDSNQPQHF
NA	NA	TRBV27	TRBJ2-7	TGTGCCAGCAAATCAGGGGTGGTTGGCTACGAGCAGTACTTC	CASKSGVVGYEQYF
TRBD1	NA	TRBV13	TRBJ1-5	TGTGCCAGCAGTCCAAGGACAGGGGTATTAATTAGCAATCAGCCCCAGCATTTT	CASSPRTGVLISNQPQHF